The clone carrying this TCR beta chain was found a few times. Its specificity is not known. This sample stems from a study of beta chain features in type 1 diabetes. On the study more broadly: Sorted cell examination encompassed 85 million to 140 million cells across all samples.

Via CD45RO/CCR7/CD25/CD127/CD95/CD27, cells of the CD4+ naive, central memory, regulatory and stem cell-like memory subsets were sorted. General study results and limits: A potential PCR bias toward shorter templates would be equal in patient and control samples. Whether TCRB rearrangement is influenced by HLA type was left unresolved in this analysis.

Expressed TCRB transcripts were sequenced because the isolated RNA had all been reverse transcribed beforehand. Produced via immunoSEQ multiplex PCR; TCRdb's table is partial and in-frame only. The data contain under 450,000 clones, more than 13% of them seen just once; the ten biggest clones take up approximately 0.02%. The CDR3 spans 15 residues. CDR1 and CDR2 (germline): SQVTM, ANQGSEA. Unmatched junction bases numbered 9, after V lost 5 bases and J lost 7 bases. Sequenced sample: naive CD4+ T cells from blood. The TCR sequence derives from a woman younger than 30 in good health. The rearrangement uses TRBV29-1 and TRBJ2-1; 12 nucleotides agree with TRBD2. The CDR3 DNA reads as TGCAGCGTTATTCGTCTAGCGGGAGGGCTAAATGAGCAGTTCTTC. Protein product: CSVIRLAGGLNEQFF.